The 26 T cell receptor beta chains listed next were all sequenced from one sample in a study of T cells in women clearing cervical HPV infection. Assay used: immunoSEQ multiplex PCR; TCRdb lists only in-frame clones, some missing. The sample is made up of 25,000 to 30,000 clones, and the top ten hold around 3.9% of it. The sample taken for sequencing was blood buffy coat. The receptors derive from a woman between 18 and 69 years old with a cervical HPV16 infection that either progressed to CIN3+ or cleared (not recorded which).

The CDR3 protein is CASSLWRDRQETQYF. The covered CDR3 bases are TGTGCCAGCAGCTTATGGCGGGACAGACAAGAGACC. J is TRBJ2-5 and V is TRBV11-2; D may be TRBD1 (7 bases). From the germline J gene comes the end of the CDR3, since the read stops 3 residues before it. This CDR3 contains 15 residues. The germline gives CDR1 SGHAT, CDR2 FQNNGV. Trimming took off 2 bases at V and 2 bases at J, with 12 bases between the two ends.

As for this clone: The read falls 3 residues short of the CDR3 end, and the missing part is taken from the germline J gene. This rearrangement joins TRBV6-2 or TRBV6-3 to TRBJ1-2; D call uncertain. Looked up from germline, CDR1 is MNHEY and CDR2 is SVGEGT. Trimming pared 5 bases from V and 4 bases from J, leaving 17 bases between. This CDR3 contains 15 residues. The CDR3 DNA, read in part, is TGTGCCAGCAGTGCAAAACAGAGCCAAGCCTATGGC. Amino acids: CASSAKQSQAYG. The entire CDR3 sequence reads CASSAKQSQAYGYTF.

A word on this clone: The CDR3 extends 3 residues past the end of the read, so its final part is completed from the germline J gene. This rearrangement joins TRBV20-1 to TRBJ1-2; 8 positions agree with TRBD1. This CDR3 has 12 amino acids. Trimming at V came to 6 bases and at J to 4 bases, leaving 4 bases not matched to a gene. Germline CDR1 and CDR2: DFQATT and SNEGSKA (reference sequence). The covered CDR3 bases are TGCAGTGCCGACAGGGGATCCTATGGC. It is translated as CSADRGSYG. The complete CDR3 reads CSADRGSYGYTF.

As concerns this clone: Read sequence stops 3 residues before the CDR3 end, and the germline J gene provides the missing end. V gene TRBV7-3 combines with J gene TRBJ2-3; D is ambiguous. The CDR3 contains 12 residues. Germline V CDR1 and CDR2: SGHTA, FQGTGA. V was trimmed by 1 base and J by 6 bases, leaving 5 bases between them. CDR3 DNA (partial): TGTGCCAGCAGCTTAATGTCTGATACG. It is translated as CASSLMSDT. The whole CDR3 sequence reads CASSLMSDTQYF.

Worth noting for this clone: From the germline J gene comes the end of the CDR3, since the read stops 3 residues before it. The V call is TRBV18, the J call TRBJ1-2, with D tentatively TRBD1 (6 bases). Germline CDR1 reads KGHSH; CDR2 reads LQKENI. This CDR3 contains 16 residues. CDR3 sequence reads: CASSLRRQVHTDTYTF. The covered CDR3 bases are TGTGCCAGCTCACTAAGAAGACAGGTGCACACAGATACC. The whole variable domain, filled in from reference TRBV18 and TRBJ1-2, reads NAGVMQNPRHLVRRRGQEARLRCSPMKGHSHVYWYRQLPEEGLKFMVYLQKENIIDESGMPKERFSAEFPKEGPSILRIQQVVRGDSAAYFCASSLRRQVHTDTYTFGSGTRLTVV.

A word on this clone: The CDR3 extends 3 residues past the end of the read, so its final part is completed from the germline J gene. The V gene is TRBV18, the J gene TRBJ2-2, with a possible D match to TRBD1 (6 bases). This CDR3 has 16 amino acids. Germline V gene sequence: CDR1 KGHSH, CDR2 LQKENI. The sequenced part of the CDR3 DNA is TGTGCCAGCTCCTGGACAGCCACCGCAACTAATGAAAAG. This encodes CASSWTATATNEK. The full CDR3 protein is CASSWTATATNEKLFF.

As for this clone: Read data end 3 residues before the CDR3 end; the end is taken from the germline J gene. J is TRBJ1-4 and V is TRBV7-9; D uncertain. V shed 2 bases and J shed 5 bases, with 12 bases lying between them. The CDR3 runs 15 residues. Per germline, CDR1 SEHNR and CDR2 FQNEAQ (reference sequence). The CDR3 region is CASSLTRIANEKLFF. Incomplete CDR3 DNA: TGTGCCAGCAGCTTAACTCGTATCGCAAATGAAAAA. Combining the CDR3 with reference TRBV7-9 and TRBJ1-4 gives the whole variable domain DTGVSQNPRHKITKRGQNVTFRCDPISEHNRLYWYRQTLGQGPEFLTYFQNEAQLEKSRLLSDRFSAERPKGSFSTLEIQRTEQGDSAMYLCASSLTRIANEKLFFGSGTQLSVL.

Note on this clone: The read ends 3 residues early relative to the CDR3; the germline J gene fills the gap. The J gene is TRBJ1-1, the V gene TRBV19, with TRBD1 identical over 7 bases. There are 12 residues in the CDR3. Germline V gene data show CDR1 as LNHDA and CDR2 as SQIVND (reference sequence). The sequenced CDR3 bases are TGTGCCACCGGGGAGGGGGCCCCGGAA. This gives the protein CATGEGAPE. The CDR3 reads in full as CATGEGAPEAFF.

Worth noting for this clone: Read sequence stops 3 residues before the CDR3 end, and the germline J gene provides the missing end. The chain employs TRBV10-3 and TRBJ2-7, with 9 bases lining up with TRBD1. V lost 7 bases, J lost 2 bases, and 6 bases stayed unmatched. CDR1 and CDR2 (germline): ENHRY, SYGVKD. CDR3 size: 14 residues. The CDR3 DNA, read in part, is TGTGCCATCAAAGGGACAGGGACGACCTACGAG. Encoded protein: CAIKGTGTTYE. The full CDR3 sequence reads CAIKGTGTTYEQYF.

This clone registers medium-sized (0.01 to 0.1%) by frequency. The junction and the germline gene differ at one end; a read error may be behind it. Read coverage stops 3 residues before the CDR3 terminus; the germline J gene supplies the remainder. The rearrangement links TRBV29-1 to TRBJ2-4, with 9 bases that match TRBD1. This CDR3 region has 14 residues. Looked up from germline, CDR1 is SQVTM and CDR2 is ANQGSEA. CDR3 region: CSVEDRGYRNIQYF. CDR3 bases read: TGCAGCGTCGAAGACAGGGGGTATAGAAACATT. The full variable domain, rest sourced from reference TRBV29-1 and TRBJ2-4, is SAVISQKPSRDICQRGTSLTIQCQVDSQVTMMFWYRQQPGQSLTLIATANQGSEATYESGFVIDKFPISRPNLTFSTLTVSNMSPEDSSIYLCSVEDRGYRNIQYFGAGTRLSVL.

In regard to this clone: The CDR3 end falls 3 residues outside the read, so it is completed with the germline J gene. The chain is built from TRBV7-9 and TRBJ2-2; TRBD1 matches at 11 bases. The CDR3 extends over 15 amino acids. Germline trimming cut 5 bases from V and 6 bases from J; bases unmatched to any gene: 5. The germline V gene has CDR1 SEHNR and CDR2 FQNEAQ (reference sequence). CDR3 DNA, as far as it was read: TGTGCCAGCAGCCCTCGGGGACAGGGGGCCGGGGAG. Translated, it gives CASSPRGQGAGE. The whole CDR3 protein reads CASSPRGQGAGELFF.

Notes on this clone: The read finishes 3 residues shy of the CDR3 end, and the germline J gene is used to complete it. The V and J genes are TRBV7-2 and TRBJ1-5, with a tentative D call TRBD1 (5 bases). The V end was cut by 2 bases, the J end by 5 bases, with 10 bases between. The V gene's germline CDR1 is SGHTA and CDR2 FQGNSA. This CDR3 is 14 amino acids long. CDR3 sequence reads: CASSLFAGDQPQHF. Incomplete CDR3 DNA: TGTGCCAGCAGCTTATTTGCGGGGGATCAGCCC.

Of note for this clone: The read falls 3 residues short of the CDR3 end, and the missing part is taken from the germline J gene. The chain couples TRBV6-1 to TRBJ1-1; 7 bases match TRBD1. Germline V gene lookup returns CDR1 MNHNS and CDR2 SASEGT. The CDR3 runs 14 residues. The CDR3 DNA, read in part, is TGTGCCAGCAGTGAAGCCCTCCTCAGGGGGGAA. Protein: CASSEALLRGE. The entire CDR3 protein is CASSEALLRGEAFF.

Note on this clone: The observed sequence ends 3 residues before the CDR3 terminus, with the missing tail filled in from the germline J gene. J is TRBJ1-2 and V is TRBV15; D is uncertain. This CDR3 is 14 amino acids long. The germline gives CDR1 LNHNV, CDR2 YYDKDF (reference sequence). V lost 1 base, J lost 2 bases, and 8 bases lay in between. The covered CDR3 bases are TGTGCCACCAGCAGAGGACCGGGGAACTATGGC. It encodes CATSRGPGNYG. The whole CDR3 protein reads CATSRGPGNYGYTF. Full variable domain (outside the CDR3, taken from reference TRBV15 and TRBJ1-2): DAMVIQNPRYQVTQFGKPVTLSCSQTLNHNVMYWYQQKSSQAPKLLFHYYDKDFNNEADTPDNFQSRRPNTSFCFLDIRSPGLGDTAMYLCATSRGPGNYGYTFGSGTRLTVV.

As regards this clone: The sequence runs out 3 residues before the end of the CDR3; the remainder is reconstructed from the germline J gene. This sequence joins TRBV11-2 and TRBJ2-7; 10 bases are shared with TRBD2. V lost 5 bases to trimming and J lost 3 bases; unmatched junction nucleotides: 4. Germline CDR1 and CDR2: SGHAT and FQNNGV. The CDR3 runs to 14 residues. The CDR3 bases that were read are TGTGCCAGCAGCCCAAGCGGGGGGGTCTACGAG. Amino acids: CASSPSGGVYE. The whole CDR3 is CASSPSGGVYEQYF.

Regarding this clone: The sequence runs out 3 residues before the end of the CDR3; the remainder is reconstructed from the germline J gene. The J gene is TRBJ2-7, the V gene TRBV4-1; 10 bases are shared with TRBD1. J was trimmed by 2 bases and V by 1 base; bases with no gene match: 2. The CDR3 loop spans 15 amino acids. Per the germline V gene, CDR1 is MGHRA and CDR2 is YSYEKL. The part of the CDR3 DNA that was read is TGCGCCAGCAGCCAAGGGACAGGGGGAACCTACGAG. Its protein is CASSQGTGGTYE. In full, the CDR3 reads CASSQGTGGTYEQYF.

As to this clone: The CDR3 end lies 3 residues beyond the end of the read and is filled in from the germline J gene. V is TRBV20-1 and J is TRBJ1-1, with D possibly being TRBD1 (5 bases). The CDR3 covers 14 residues. Germline assignment: CDR1 DFQATT and CDR2 SNEGSKA (reference sequence). Trimming shortened V by 3 bases and J by 3 bases, and 14 bases separated the two germline ends. CDR3 DNA, as far as it was read: TGCAGTGCTAGTAAGGGGTCGTTAGACACTGAA. Protein: CSASKGSLDTE. The full CDR3 sequence reads CSASKGSLDTEAFF.

CDR3 bases read: TGTGCCTGGGGGAGCGGGGGCCTTTCCTACGAC. It translates to CAWGSGGLSYD. The CDR3 in its entirety is CAWGSGGLSYDYTF. This chain links TRBV30 with TRBJ1-2; the D gene is possibly TRBD1 (6 bases). The CDR3 end falls 3 residues outside the read, so it is completed with the germline J gene. The CDR3 extends over 14 amino acids. Germline CDR1 GTSNPN, CDR2 SVGIG (reference sequence).

Worth noting for this clone: The CDR3 is cut off 3 residues early in the read; its end comes from the germline J gene. This chain joins TRBV6-1 and TRBJ2-5; TRBD1 aligns across 7 bases. The CDR3 contains 14 residues. CDR1 and CDR2 (germline): MNHNS, SASEGT. The J segment lost 1 base and the V segment lost 4 bases, leaving 3 bases of the junction unmatched. The CDR3 spells CASSGQGAQETQYF. CDR3 DNA, as far as it was read: TGTGCCAGCAGTGGACAGGGAGCCCAAGAGACC.

About this clone: Read sequence stops 3 residues before the CDR3 end, and the germline J gene provides the missing end. The chain recombines TRBV10-2 with TRBJ2-2; tentatively, D is TRBD2 (7 bases). CDR1 WSHSY and CDR2 SAAADI come from the germline V gene. The CDR3 contains 14 residues. V was trimmed by 8 bases and J by 6 bases, leaving 16 bases between them. CDR3 sequence reads: CASGWGGPAGELFF. The DNA read from the CDR3 is TGCGCCAGCGGGTGGGGGGGGCCCGCCGGGGAG.

Of note for this clone: The read is 3 residues too short to cover the CDR3 end, so that end is filled in from the germline J gene. The gene calls are TRBV7-6 and TRBJ1-1, with D possibly matching TRBD1 (5 bases). V gave up 1 base and J gave up 5 bases, with 11 bases separating them. In germline, CDR1 is SGHVS, CDR2 FNYEAQ. The CDR3 runs to 14 residues. The CDR3 DNA, read in part, is TGTGCCAGCAGCTTAGAAGCAGGGCGAACTGAA. Translated: CASSLEAGRTE. The whole CDR3 protein reads CASSLEAGRTEAFF.

Turning to this clone: The read ends 3 residues early relative to the CDR3; the germline J gene fills the gap. This chain connects TRBV7-2 to TRBJ1-2; TRBD1 aligns across 8 bases. The ends lost 6 bases at V and 3 bases at J; junction bases unmatched: 6. The V gene's germline CDR1 is SGHTA and CDR2 FQGNSA. The CDR3 sequence is 14 residues long. The covered CDR3 bases are TGTGCCAGCAGTAAATCGGACAGGGACTATGGC. This sequence encodes CASSKSDRDYG. The CDR3 reads in full as CASSKSDRDYGYTF.

For this clone: The sample holds other DNA sequences that translate to the same CDR3. Here the CDR3 reads CASRPTTGGATGANVLTF. Partial CDR3 DNA: TGTGCCAGCAGACCAACAACAGGAGGCGCAACTGGGGCCAACGTC. The rearrangement uses TRBV9 and TRBJ2-6, with D perhaps given as TRBD1 or TRBD2 (5 bases each). The CDR3 goes on 3 residues after the read ends, and that part is filled in from the germline J gene. Germline CDR1 and CDR2: SGDLS and YYNGEE. This CDR3 region has 18 residues. V lost 5 bases, J lost 2 bases, and 20 bases lay in between.

Of note for this clone: The read ends 3 residues shy of where the CDR3 ends; the end is completed using the germline J gene. The chain uses TRBV14 and TRBJ1-2; unclear D gene. CDR1 is SGHDN and CDR2 is FVKESK in the germline V gene. This CDR3 region has 17 residues. Between the trimmed V and J ends, which lost 4 bases and 4 bases, there was a span of 22 bases. CDR3 DNA, as far as it was read: TGTGCCAGCAGCCGTGAAGGGTTGTCAGACCCCTCCTATGGC. As protein: CASSREGLSDPSYG. The whole CDR3 reads CASSREGLSDPSYGYTF. Complete variable domain (other parts from reference TRBV14 and TRBJ1-2): EAGVTQFPSHSVIEKGQTVTLRCDPISGHDNLYWYRRVMGKEIKFLLHFVKESKQDESGMPNNRFLAERTGGTYSTLKVQPAELEDSGVYFCASSREGLSDPSYGYTFGSGTRLTVV.

Of note for this clone: The CDR3 extends 3 residues past the end of the read, so its final part is completed from the germline J gene. Other DNA sequences in this specimen translate into the identical CDR3. The chain links TRBV6-1 to TRBJ1-5; maybe TRBD1 (5 bases). Germline V lookup: CDR1 MNHNS, CDR2 SASEGT. Trimming removed 3 bases from V and 2 bases from J, with 8 bases in between. This CDR3 spans 14 amino acids. The covered CDR3 bases are TGTGCCAGCAGTGAGGGGGGAGGCAATCAGCCC. Translating it yields CASSEGGGNQP. The full CDR3 sequence reads CASSEGGGNQPQHF.

With respect to this clone: The read is 3 residues too short to cover the CDR3 end, so that end is filled in from the germline J gene. V and J are TRBV6-2 or TRBV6-3 and TRBJ1-1; 7 bases match TRBD1. Germline assignment: CDR1 MNHEY and CDR2 SVGEGT. Unmatched junction bases numbered 5, after V lost 9 bases and J lost 4 bases. CDR3 length: 12 residues. Partial CDR3 DNA: TGTGCCAGTTCCGACAGGGTCACTGAA. It yields the protein CASSDRVTE. The CDR3 in its entirety is CASSDRVTEAFF.